One T cell receptor (beta chain) is described in this entry. Antigen specificity is unknown. These data come from a study of identical twins. Study-wide points: Reduced insertions were recorded for abundant cord blood beta clonotypes, with no such pattern in memory repertoires. Researchers caution that invariant MAIT and iNKT cells could partly confound zero-insertion analyses. Out-of-frame alpha sequences shared by twins showed excess low generation probability.

Each CDR3 protein gets one entry after TCRdb re-called the 5' RACE reads with MiXCR. The data hold approximately 250,000 distinct CDR3 sequences, with 6.5% to 8% observed a single time. A further study also used this sample, focusing on T cells expressing NK-cell markers. That investigation notes: Source material for TCR beta repertoires consisted of sorted CD3+CD56+NKG2C+, CD3+CD56+NKG2C- and CD3+CD56-NKG2C+ T cells.

The sample consisted of CD8+ T cells sorted from blood. The TCR was taken from a woman in her late teens or twenties in good health.

The DNA for the CDR3 is TGTGCCAGCAGCGGACCGGAAGGGGGTATTAACTATGGCTACACCTTC. It encodes CASSGPEGGINYGYTF. The rearrangement links TRBV3-1 to TRBJ1-2; possible D gene TRBD1, 6 bases. The V end lost 5 bases, the J end lost 1 base, and 17 bases lay between the germline ends. Germline lookup yields CDR1 LGHDT and CDR2 YNNKEL (reference sequence). This CDR3 is built from 16 residues. The full variable domain, completed using reference TRBV3-1 and TRBJ1-2, is DTAVSQTPKYLVTQMGNDKSIKCEQNLGHDTMYWYKQDSKKFLKIMFSYNNKELIINETVPNRFSPKSPDKAHLNLHINSLELGDSAVYFCASSGPEGGINYGYTFGSGTRLTVV.